This T cell receptor beta chain originates from a study of T-cell reconstitution after alpha-beta-depleted transplantation in children. TCRbeta library construction was performed incorporating unique molecular identifiers. TCRdb redid the calling of the PCR reads with MiXCR, one entry per CDR3 protein. The table lists 450,000 to 600,000 distinct CDR3 sequences, roughly 33% of them singletons, with around 2.4% in the top ten. V was pared by 3 bases and J by 4 bases, with 11 bases between. Germline values: CDR1 SGHRS, CDR2 YFSETQ. The CDR3 covers 15 residues. The TCR was taken from a human donor who donated a stem cell graft to a child with aplastic anemia. V is TRBV5-1 and J is TRBJ2-6; TRBD2 might be the D (6 bases). Sample: PBMCs from the stem cell graft donor, taken from the stem cell graft. CDR3 nucleotide sequence: TGCGCCAGCAGCTACGGGGGTAGCGGGGCCAACGTCCTGACTTTC. Translating gives CASSYGGSGANVLTF.